This T cell receptor beta chain was captured in a study of blood T cell repertoires in COVID-19. At the level of the study: The study drew acute and convalescent COVID-19 samples from the United States, Italy and Spain. The cDNA or gDNA used as material had been derived from T cells, B-cell-depleted T cells, or PBMCs.

In the original analysis: Reference gene primers were amplified, and this amplification served to estimate nucleated cell counts. Sequenced by immunoSEQ multiplex PCR; TCRdb stores in-frame clones only, minus some. The D gene and trimming were derived from the DNA, and the V and J assignments and clone size from that table. The data show over 150,000 clones, roughly nine tenths seen once. The sequenced sample consisted of peripheral blood. The TCR originated in a man aged 65-85 years with active or convalescent COVID-19.

The DNA for the CDR3 is TGTGCCAGCAGTGAAGCGACAGGGGGAAGCAATCAGCCCCAGCATTTT. This encodes CASSEATGGSNQPQHF. V gene TRBV2 combines with J gene TRBJ1-5; 9 positions agree with TRBD1. CDR1 is SNHLY, CDR2 FYNNEI, per germline. Germline trimming cut 0 bases from V and 1 base from J; bases unmatched to any gene: 1. The CDR3 sequence is 16 residues long.